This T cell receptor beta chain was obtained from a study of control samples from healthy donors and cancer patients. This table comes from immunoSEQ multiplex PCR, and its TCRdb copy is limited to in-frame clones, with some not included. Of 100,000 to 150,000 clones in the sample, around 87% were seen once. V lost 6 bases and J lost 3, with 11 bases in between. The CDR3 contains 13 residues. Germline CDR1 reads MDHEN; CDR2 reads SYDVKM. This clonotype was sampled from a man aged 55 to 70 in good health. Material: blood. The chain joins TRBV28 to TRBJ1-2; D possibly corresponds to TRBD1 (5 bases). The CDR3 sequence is CASSPPGDYGYTF. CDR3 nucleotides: TGTGCCAGCAGCCCCCCGGGGGACTATGGCTACACCTTC.